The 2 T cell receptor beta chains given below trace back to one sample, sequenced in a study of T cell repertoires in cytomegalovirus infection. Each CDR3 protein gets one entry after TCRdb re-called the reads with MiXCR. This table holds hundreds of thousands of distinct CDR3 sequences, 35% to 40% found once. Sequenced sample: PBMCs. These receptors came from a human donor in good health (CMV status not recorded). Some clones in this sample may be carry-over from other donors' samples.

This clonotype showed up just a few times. CDR3 nucleotides: TGTGCCAGCAGCTCACACAGGGTTCCGGAAGAGACCCAGTACTTC. It specifies CASSSHRVPEETQYF. The chain links TRBV7-9 to TRBJ2-5; tentative D call: TRBD1 (6 bases). This CDR3 contains 15 residues. Trimming cost V 4 bases and J 3 bases, with 15 bases left between them. The germline gives CDR1 SEHNR, CDR2 FQNEAQ (reference sequence).

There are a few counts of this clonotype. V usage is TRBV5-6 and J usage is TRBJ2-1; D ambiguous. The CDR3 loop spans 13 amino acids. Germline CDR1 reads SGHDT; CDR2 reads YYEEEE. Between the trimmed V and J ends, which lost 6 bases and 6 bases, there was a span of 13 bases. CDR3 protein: CASISPSANEQFF. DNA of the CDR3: TGTGCCAGCATCTCACCGTCAGCCAATGAGCAGTTCTTC.